This TCR beta chain was recorded in a study of metastatic and nonmetastatic thyroid tumors. All patients reached thyroid surgery having received no treatment beforehand. This clone is categorized as medium-sized (0.01 to 0.1%). Germline loops: CDR1 SGHAT, CDR2 FQNNGV. With V trimmed by 5 bases and J by 0 bases, 5 bases remained unmatched. The CDR3 runs to 16 residues. TCRdb re-analyzed the PCR reads through MiXCR. This table holds approximately 16,000 clones, under 30% found once. The rearrangement uses TRBV11-2 and TRBJ2-1; 9 bases are a match to TRBD2. The clonotype originates from a male donor with papillary thyroid cancer or a benign thyroid nodule (not recorded which). Some clones in this sample may be carry-over from other donors' samples. Sequenced material: blood. CDR3 bases: TGTGCCAGCAGCCTACTAGCGGGCAGCTCCTACAATGAGCAGTTCTTC. This sequence encodes CASSLLAGSSYNEQFF.